The source of this T cell receptor beta chain is a study of T cell responses to AZD1222 COVID-19 vaccine. TCRdb's table, derived via immunoSEQ multiplex PCR, lists solely in-frame clones and lacks some. Found here are some 150,000 clones, 88% of them singletons; the top ten hold about 16%. The length of the CDR3 is 13 residues. The germline V gene encodes CDR1 GTSNPN and CDR2 SVGIG (reference sequence). V dropped 1 base and J dropped 1 base, with 5 bases sitting between them. This clonotype was obtained from an adult in good health. The source was peripheral blood, collected on day 0 of AZD1222 vaccination. The chain employs TRBV30 and TRBJ1-3, with D hard to call. CDR3 nucleotide sequence: TGTGCCTGGAGTGCGGGGTCTGGAAACACCATATATTTT. Translating gives CAWSAGSGNTIYF.